This TCR beta chain was found in a study of cytomegalovirus exposure and HLA in healthy donors. This clone was observed a few times. Its antigen is still unknown. Whole-study findings and limits: Other equally common chains were less clonally expanded than HLA-associated TCR beta chains, a later analysis showed. Sequencing artifact likely explains a cluster of highly shared sequence variants.

Germline V gene data show CDR1 as SGHDT and CDR2 as YYEEEE. J lost 6 bases, V lost 0 bases, and 7 bases had no gene match. This CDR3 has 16 residues. The PCR ran on 60 Vbeta and 13 Jbeta primers. The protocol was immunoSEQ multiplex PCR, while the TCRdb copy is restricted to in-frame clones and leaves out a portion. This table holds about 190,000 clones, almost 80% found once. V is TRBV5-6 and J is TRBJ2-3, with 10 bases identical to TRBD2. Sequenced input: PBMCs. The TCR was taken from a woman aged 18-30 years in good health and CMV-seronegative. CDR3 protein: CASSLGLAGLGDTQYF. The CDR3 nucleotides are TGTGCCAGCAGCTTGGGACTAGCGGGCTTAGGGGATACGCAGTATTTT.